These T cell receptor beta chains were read from a single sample in a study of cytomegalovirus exposure and HLA in healthy donors. Sequencing used immunoSEQ multiplex PCR; TCRdb keeps in-frame clones, though not all of them. The table lists some 130,000 clones, over 60% of them singletons. The sample was PBMCs. Receptors originate from a male donor in good health and CMV-seropositive. The CDR3 runs from the conserved cysteine through the conserved F or W. Fields, in order: CDR3 protein, CDR3 DNA, V gene, clone size, D gene, J gene. A D gene is named only where the DNA matches it firmly. Clone size is not always given. Where it is, it says once, few, many or a class for expanded clones.

CDR3aa: CASSYSYRAGGYGYTF
CDR3nt: TGTGCCAGCAGTTACTCGTACCGCGCAGGGGGATATGGCTACACCTTC
v_gene: TRBV6-5
abundance: few
d_gene: TRBD1
j_gene: TRBJ1-2

CDR3aa: CASKRTGENTEAFF
CDR3nt: TGTGCCAGCAAAAGGACAGGGGAGAACACTGAAGCTTTCTTT
v_gene: TRBV28
abundance: few
d_gene: TRBD1
j_gene: TRBJ1-1

CDR3aa: CASSLGLAGVTYEQYF
CDR3nt: TGCGCCAGCAGCTTGGGACTAGCGGGGGTTACCTACGAGCAGTACTTC
v_gene: TRBV5-1
abundance: few
d_gene: TRBD2
j_gene: TRBJ2-7

CDR3aa: CASSIGGGNEQFF
CDR3nt: TGTGCCAGCAGTATCGGGGGGGGCAATGAGCAGTTCTTC
v_gene: TRBV11-3
abundance: NA
d_gene: TRBD2
j_gene: TRBJ2-1

CDR3aa: CATSRDLETRTGNEQFF
CDR3nt: TGTGCCACCAGCAGAGATCTCGAGACTAGAACTGGGAATGAGCAGTTCTTC
v_gene: TRBV15
abundance: NA
d_gene: NA
j_gene: TRBJ2-1

CDR3aa: CASSRDRGSGNTIYF
CDR3nt: TGTGCCAGCAGCCGGGACAGGGGCTCTGGAAACACCATATATTTT
v_gene: TRBV7-9
abundance: NA
d_gene: TRBD1
j_gene: TRBJ1-3

CDR3aa: CASSSGLADTGELFF
CDR3nt: TGTGCTAGCAGCTCGGGACTAGCGGACACCGGGGAGCTGTTTTTT
v_gene: TRBV7-7
abundance: NA
d_gene: TRBD2
j_gene: TRBJ2-2

CDR3aa: CASSFSQGTYEQYF
CDR3nt: TGTGCCAGCAGCTTTAGCCAGGGAACCTACGAGCAGTACTTC
v_gene: TRBV5-6
abundance: NA
d_gene: NA
j_gene: TRBJ2-7

CDR3aa: CASSRETQYF
CDR3nt: TGTGCCAGCAGTCGGGAGACCCAGTACTTC
v_gene: TRBV28
abundance: NA
d_gene: NA
j_gene: TRBJ2-5

CDR3aa: CAWRGSGIPTGELFF
CDR3nt: TGTGCCTGGAGGGGTAGCGGGATACCCACCGGGGAGCTGTTTTTT
v_gene: TRBV30
abundance: NA
d_gene: TRBD2
j_gene: TRBJ2-2

CDR3aa: CASRRQGSWNTEAFF
CDR3nt: TGTGCCAGCAGACGACAGGGAAGTTGGAACACTGAAGCTTTCTTT
v_gene: TRBV27
abundance: NA
d_gene: TRBD1
j_gene: TRBJ1-1

CDR3aa: CASSLMGTGGEQYF
CDR3nt: TGTGCCAGCAGTTTAATGGGGACAGGGGGCGAGCAGTACTTC
v_gene: TRBV27
abundance: once
d_gene: TRBD1
j_gene: TRBJ2-7

CDR3aa: CASSRTSGNSDTQYF
CDR3nt: TGTGCCAGCAGCCGAACTAGCGGGAATTCAGATACGCAGTATTTT
v_gene: TRBV7-9
abundance: NA
d_gene: TRBD2
j_gene: TRBJ2-3

CDR3aa: CASSQDLRTGNGNNEQFF
CDR3nt: TGCGCCAGCAGCCAAGACTTAAGGACAGGGAATGGGAACAATGAGCAGTTCTTC
v_gene: TRBV4-1
abundance: NA
d_gene: TRBD1
j_gene: TRBJ2-1

CDR3aa: CASSPRPDWGVYGYTF
CDR3nt: TGCGCCAGCAGTCCACGACCCGACTGGGGGGTCTATGGCTACACCTTC
v_gene: TRBV10-1
abundance: NA
d_gene: NA
j_gene: TRBJ1-2

CDR3aa: CASSPSVISEAFF
CDR3nt: TGTGCCAGCAGCCCCTCGGTAATCTCTGAAGCTTTCTTT
v_gene: TRBV9
abundance: NA
d_gene: NA
j_gene: TRBJ1-1

CDR3aa: CSAWSVTDHSSGANVLTF
CDR3nt: TGCAGCGCCTGGTCAGTGACAGACCACTCCTCTGGGGCCAACGTCCTGACTTTC
v_gene: TRBV29-1
abundance: NA
d_gene: NA
j_gene: TRBJ2-6

CDR3aa: CASSSQGVYSNQPQHF
CDR3nt: TGTGCCAGCAGCTCGCAGGGCGTTTATAGCAATCAGCCCCAGCATTTT
v_gene: TRBV5-6
abundance: NA
d_gene: NA
j_gene: TRBJ1-5

CDR3aa: CASSLDFSGNTIYF
CDR3nt: TGTGCCAGCAGCTTGGACTTCTCTGGAAACACCATATATTTT
v_gene: TRBV5-6
abundance: once
d_gene: NA
j_gene: TRBJ1-3

CDR3aa: CASSFGQNYEQYF
CDR3nt: TGTGCCAGCAGTTTTGGGCAAAACTACGAGCAGTACTTC
v_gene: TRBV27
abundance: NA
d_gene: NA
j_gene: TRBJ2-7

CDR3aa: CASSQDESGRGQGDTIYF
CDR3nt: TGCGCCAGCAGCCAAGATGAGTCGGGGCGGGGACAGGGGGACACCATATATTTT
v_gene: TRBV4-1
abundance: once
d_gene: TRBD1
j_gene: TRBJ1-3

CDR3aa: CAWSVGSAAYEQYF
CDR3nt: TGTGCCTGGAGTGTAGGGTCAGCGGCCTACGAGCAGTACTTC
v_gene: TRBV30
abundance: NA
d_gene: NA
j_gene: TRBJ2-7